One T cell receptor (beta chain) is described in this entry. Trimming removed 6 bases from V and 3 bases from J, with 11 bases in between. This CDR3 region has 13 residues. Looked up from germline, CDR1 is DFQATT and CDR2 is SNEGSKA (reference sequence). TCR beta CDR3 regions were amplified from RNA transcripts. TCR CDR3 underwent first-round RT-PCR with the HTBI primer set. TCRdb redid the calling of the multiplex PCR reads with MiXCR, one entry per CDR3 protein. The sample shows some 600,000 distinct CDR3 sequences, about 14% of them seen only once. The data stem from a study of T cells in Graves' hyperthyroidism and ophthalmopathy. Study-level background: Once the initial diagnosis was made, peripheral blood was obtained before any treatment.

The study enrolled patients aged 18 to 65 with newly diagnosed hyperthyroidism of under 2 months' duration. Clinical symptoms, serum thyroxine and TRAb, thyroid ultrasound and orbital computed tomography together formed the diagnostic basis. Cells are PBMCs isolated from 10 ml of fresh blood. The source material was blood. The TCR comes from a woman in her 30s with Graves' hyperthyroidism that later progressed to Graves' ophthalmopathy. V gene TRBV20-1 combines with J gene TRBJ1-4, with D maybe TRBD1 (6 bases). The CDR3 is CSANRVANEKLFF. CDR3 nucleotide sequence: TGCAGTGCGAACAGGGTAGCTAATGAAAAACTGTTTTTT.